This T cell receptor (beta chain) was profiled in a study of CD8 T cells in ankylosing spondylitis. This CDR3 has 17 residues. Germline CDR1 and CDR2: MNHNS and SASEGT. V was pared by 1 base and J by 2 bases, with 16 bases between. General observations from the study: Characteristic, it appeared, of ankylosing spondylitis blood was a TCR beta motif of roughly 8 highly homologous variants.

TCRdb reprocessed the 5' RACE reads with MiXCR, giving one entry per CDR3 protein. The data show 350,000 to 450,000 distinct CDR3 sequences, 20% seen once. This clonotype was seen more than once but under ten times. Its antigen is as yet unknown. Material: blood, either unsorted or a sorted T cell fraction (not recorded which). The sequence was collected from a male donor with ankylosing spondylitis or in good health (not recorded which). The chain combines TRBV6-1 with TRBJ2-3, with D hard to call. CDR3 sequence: CASSEDFPGTYTDTQYF. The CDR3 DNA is TGTGCCAGCAGTGAAGACTTCCCAGGAACGTACACAGATACGCAGTATTTT.